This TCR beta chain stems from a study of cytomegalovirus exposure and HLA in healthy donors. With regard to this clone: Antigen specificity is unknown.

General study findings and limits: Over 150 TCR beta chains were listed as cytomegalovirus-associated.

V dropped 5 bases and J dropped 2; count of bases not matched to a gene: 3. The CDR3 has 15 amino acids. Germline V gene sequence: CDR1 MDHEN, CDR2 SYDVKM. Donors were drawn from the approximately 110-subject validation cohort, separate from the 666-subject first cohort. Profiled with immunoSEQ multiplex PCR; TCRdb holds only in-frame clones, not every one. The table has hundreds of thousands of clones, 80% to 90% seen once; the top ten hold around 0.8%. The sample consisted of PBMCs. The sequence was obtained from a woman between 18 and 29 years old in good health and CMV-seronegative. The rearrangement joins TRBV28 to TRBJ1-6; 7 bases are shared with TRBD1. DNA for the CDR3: TGTGCCAGCAGTATACAGGGGCCCTATAATTCACCCCTCCACTTT. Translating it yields CASSIQGPYNSPLHF.